The present T cell receptor (beta chain) was sequenced within a study of cytotoxic CD8 clonotypes in ibrutinib-treated CLL. Background on the study: A mean of roughly 250,000 productive templates and over 75,000 productive rearrangements was obtained per sample. Study-wide results and caveats: Clonality went higher at ibrutinib response and then dropped back toward baseline at progression.

By proportion, this clone is medium-sized. What it binds is unknown. Profiling relied on immunoSEQ multiplex PCR, and the TCRdb table lists in-frame clones only, not all of them. Here the sample spans roughly 63,000 clones, less than 60% being singletons. Looked up from germline, CDR1 is MNHEY and CDR2 is SVGAGI. J gave up 0 bases and V 5 bases, and 1 base lay outside the gene matches. This CDR3 comprises 15 residues. Specimen: PBMCs, collected after 12 months of ibrutinib treatment. The rearrangement links TRBV6-5 to TRBJ2-1; 10 bases align to TRBD1. The clonotype was recovered from a human donor with chronic lymphocytic leukemia. In nucleotides, the CDR3 is TGTGCCAGCAGTCGGACAGGGGGCTCCTACAATGAGCAGTTCTTC. Protein: CASSRTGGSYNEQFF.